The T cell receptor beta chain under discussion was sequenced for a study of cytomegalovirus exposure and HLA in healthy donors. To note about this clone: Its antigen is not known.

Study outcomes and limitations: 87-base-pair reads could not separate some V segments, including TRBV6-2 and TRBV6-3. What was likely a sequencing artifact was a cluster of highly shared sequence variants.

CDR1 is SGHAT and CDR2 is FQNNGV in the germline V gene. This CDR3 region has 14 residues. V lost 2 bases to trimming and J lost 2 bases, with 8 bases between them. The PCR was carried out with 60 Vbeta primers and 13 Jbeta primers. Sequencing used immunoSEQ multiplex PCR; TCRdb keeps in-frame clones, though not all of them. Recorded here are 140,000 to 150,000 clones; the top ten clones represent approximately 0.88%. This TCR was recovered from a male donor in good health and CMV-seronegative. Material: PBMCs. V and J are TRBV11-2 and TRBJ2-3, with D perhaps TRBD2 (6 bases). CDR3 DNA: TGTGCCAGCAGCTTACGGGACTTCACAGATACGCAGTATTTT. This codes for CASSLRDFTDTQYF. The full variable domain, with the rest looked up from reference TRBV11-2 and TRBJ2-3, is EAGVAQSPRYKIIEKRQSVAFWCNPISGHATLYWYQQILGQGPKLLIQFQNNGVVDDSQLPKDRFSAERLKGVDSTLKIQPAKLEDSAVYLCASSLRDFTDTQYFGPGTRLTVL.